A single sample is the source of the 25 T cell receptor beta chains below, sequenced in a study of blood T cell repertoires in COVID-19. The protocol was immunoSEQ multiplex PCR, while the TCRdb copy is restricted to in-frame clones and leaves out a portion. The sample comprises 200,000 to 250,000 clones, around 90% of which are singletons, and approximately 12% rests with the top ten. Sequencing used peripheral blood. The receptors shown here come from a woman under 30 who had recovered from COVID-19.

As regards this clone: Within the sample, other DNA sequences also encode this same CDR3. V gene TRBV27 combines with J gene TRBJ2-1, with 9 bases matching TRBD2. V lost 0 bases to trimming and J lost 3 bases; unmatched junction nucleotides: 0. Germline loops: CDR1 MNHEY, CDR2 SMNVEV (reference sequence). This CDR3 has 15 amino acids. CDR3 amino acids: CASSLSLAGYNEQFF. DNA of the CDR3: TGTGCCAGCAGTTTATCACTAGCGGGCTACAATGAGCAGTTCTTC.

The V gene is TRBV29-1, the J gene TRBJ2-3; D remains unclear. Trimming shortened V by 3 bases and J by 9 bases, and 16 bases separated the two germline ends. Germline V gene data show CDR1 as SQVTM and CDR2 as ANQGSEA. The length of the CDR3 is 13 residues. This CDR3 is CSVDSPLGGTQYF. CDR3 nucleotide sequence: TGCAGCGTTGATAGCCCCTTGGGTGGAACGCAGTATTTT.

This chain links TRBV4-1 with TRBJ1-1, with D uncertain. The CDR3 is 13 residues long. V lost 10 bases and J lost 1, with 13 bases in between. Germline V gene lookup returns CDR1 MGHRA and CDR2 YSYEKL. The DNA for the CDR3 is TGCGCCACCACTGATTCGGGGAACACTGAAGCTTTCTTT. Its protein product is CATTDSGNTEAFF.

This rearrangement joins TRBV19 to TRBJ2-3, with a tentative D call TRBD2 (6 bases). Trimming shortened V by 2 bases and J by 0 bases, and 18 bases separated the two germline ends. Germline assignment: CDR1 LNHDA and CDR2 SQIVND (reference sequence). The length of the CDR3 is 18 residues. Written as DNA, the CDR3 is TGTGCCAGTAGTATACGGGGGTCTAGCGTCTCTAGCACAGATACGCAGTATTTT. Its translation is CASSIRGSSVSSTDTQYF.

V gene TRBV11-2 combines with J gene TRBJ2-7, with D perhaps TRBD2 (5 bases). Between the trimmed V and J ends, which lost 6 bases and 7 bases, there was a span of 16 bases. This CDR3 is built from 13 residues. Germline CDR1 SGHAT, CDR2 FQNNGV. The CDR3 coding sequence is TGTGCCAGCAGTATCGGAGGTCGATGGGAGCAGTACTTC. Translating it yields CASSIGGRWEQYF. Filled out from reference TRBV11-2 and TRBJ2-7, the complete variable domain reads EAGVAQSPRYKIIEKRQSVAFWCNPISGHATLYWYQQILGQGPKLLIQFQNNGVVDDSQLPKDRFSAERLKGVDSTLKIQPAKLEDSAVYLCASSIGGRWEQYFGPGTRLTVT.

The chain employs TRBV11-3 and TRBJ2-5; weak D call: TRBD2 (6 bases). In germline, CDR1 is SGHNT, CDR2 YENEEA. V was trimmed by 5 bases and J by 5 bases, leaving 18 bases between them. The CDR3 totals 15 residues. This CDR3 reads CASSPRGEPLETQYF. CDR3 bases: TGTGCCAGCAGCCCGCGGGGCGAACCTCTGGAGACCCAGTACTTC.

This chain uses TRBV6-5 with TRBJ2-5, with a tentative D call TRBD2 (7 bases). V lost 7 bases, J lost 5 bases, and 20 bases lay in between. The CDR3 contains 15 residues. Germline lookup yields CDR1 MNHEY and CDR2 SVGAGI. This CDR3 reads CASNSPGGREETQYF. CDR3 DNA sequence: TGTGCCAGCAATAGTCCCGGGGGGCGCGAGGAGACCCAGTACTTC.

The chain joins TRBV5-5 to TRBJ1-5; D not certain. Germline V gene data show CDR1 as SGHKS and CDR2 as YYEKEE (reference sequence). Trimming pared 1 base from V and 6 bases from J, leaving 11 bases between. This CDR3 comprises 14 residues. CDR3 bases: TGTGCCAGCAGCTTGAGCGGTTCGCCTCAGCCCCAGCATTTT. The encoded protein is CASSLSGSPQPQHF.

The CDR3 nucleotides are TGCAGCGTTGTTATTAAACAGGTGTTGCAGTACTTC. Residues: CSVVIKQVLQYF. The rearrangement uses TRBV29-1 and TRBJ2-7, with D possibly being TRBD1 (5 bases). V lost 4 bases and J lost 9, with 16 bases in between. The germline V gene has CDR1 SQVTM and CDR2 ANQGSEA. This CDR3 region has 12 residues.

J is TRBJ1-1 and V is TRBV2; D gene ambiguous. From germline, CDR1 is SNHLY and CDR2 FYNNEI. With 10 bases removed from V and 0 bases from J, the gap between germline ends came to 12 bases. This CDR3 is built from 13 residues. DNA for the CDR3: TGTGCCACCAAACAGCTCATGAACACTGAAGCTTTCTTT. Translated, it gives CATKQLMNTEAFF.

The chain has TRBV9 and TRBJ1-2; a possible D gene is TRBD1 (5 bases). CDR3 size: 15 residues. The germline V gene has CDR1 SGDLS and CDR2 YYNGEE. V was cut by 1 base and J by 8 bases, with 18 bases left in between. The CDR3 bases are TGTGCCAGCAGCGTATGGGACTCTTCCCAAGGGGGCTACACCTTC. Its protein is CASSVWDSSQGGYTF.

The chain links TRBV19 to TRBJ2-7; D might be TRBD1 (6 bases). The CDR3 sequence is 20 residues long. Germline V gives CDR1 LNHDA, CDR2 SQIVND (reference sequence). Between the trimmed V and J ends, which lost 7 bases and 0 bases, there was a span of 31 bases. The CDR3 DNA follows: TGTGCCAGTACTCACCCCCCCAGTGACAGGCACTTCCCCCTCTCCTACGAGCAGTACTTC. It specifies CASTHPPSDRHFPLSYEQYF. The entire variable domain, with the rest obtained from reference TRBV19 and TRBJ2-7, is as follows: DGGITQSPKYLFRKEGQNVTLSCEQNLNHDAMYWYRQDPGQGLRLIYYSQIVNDFQKGDIAEGYSVSREKKESFPLTVTSAQKNPTAFYLCASTHPPSDRHFPLSYEQYFGPGTRLTVT.

J is TRBJ1-3 and V is TRBV10-2, with a possible D match to TRBD1 (5 bases). The germline V gene encodes CDR1 WSHSY and CDR2 SAAADI. Between the trimmed V and J ends, which lost 2 bases and 0 bases, there was a span of 8 bases. The CDR3 extends over 15 amino acids. As DNA, the CDR3 is TGCGCCAGCAGTGAGGACAGAATCTCTGGAAACACCATATATTTT. Translation: CASSEDRISGNTIYF.

J is TRBJ1-2 and V is TRBV7-9, with D unclear. There are 15 residues in the CDR3. V shed 1 base and J shed 5 bases, with 14 bases lying between them. Per the germline V gene, CDR1 is SEHNR and CDR2 is FQNEAQ (reference sequence). The CDR3 bases are TGTGCCAGCAGCTTAGGTTCTGCGGTCGAATATGGCTACACCTTC. Protein: CASSLGSAVEYGYTF.

Comment on this clone: Distinct nucleotide sequences in the sample also encode this CDR3. The chain is built from TRBV5-1 and TRBJ2-5, with 7 bases that match TRBD2. Germline assignment: CDR1 SGHRS and CDR2 YFSETQ. This CDR3 spans 14 amino acids. V gave up 0 bases and J gave up 3 bases; unmatched junction bases: 2. The DNA of the CDR3 is TGCGCCAGCAGCTTGGGGGCGGGAGAAGAGACCCAGTACTTC. Translating gives CASSLGAGEETQYF.

V and J are TRBV27 and TRBJ1-4; D is ambiguous. Germline V gene data show CDR1 as MNHEY and CDR2 as SMNVEV (reference sequence). The CDR3 consists of 16 residues. V gave up 6 bases and J gave up 3 bases, with 17 bases separating them. The CDR3 reads CASSYVAGLANEKLFF. The CDR3 nucleotides read TGTGCCAGCAGCTATGTGGCGGGGTTGGCTAATGAAAAACTGTTTTTT.

The chain has TRBV6-2 or TRBV6-3 and TRBJ1-1, with D tentatively TRBD1 (6 bases). The germline V gene encodes CDR1 MNHEY and CDR2 SVGEGT. This CDR3 is built from 14 residues. Trimming left V 5 bases short and J 1 base short, with 11 bases between. CDR3 sequence: CASSLQGPNTEAFF. DNA of the CDR3: TGTGCCAGCAGTCTACAGGGCCCGAACACTGAAGCTTTCTTT.

V and J are TRBV28 and TRBJ1-1; 7 bases line up with TRBD1. V trimming: 5 bases; J trimming: 4 bases; junction bases outside the gene matches: 7. CDR3 length: 14 amino acids. Germline lookup yields CDR1 MDHEN and CDR2 SYDVKM. The CDR3 DNA follows: TGTGCCAGCAGTAGCAGGGGGGACGGCACTGAAGCTTTCTTT. This sequence encodes CASSSRGDGTEAFF. Based on the CDR3 plus reference TRBV28 and TRBJ1-1, the full variable domain is DVKVTQSSRYLVKRTGEKVFLECVQDMDHENMFWYRQDPGLGLRLIYFSYDVKMKEKGDIPEGYSVSREKKERFSLILESASTNQTSMYLCASSSRGDGTEAFFGQGTRLTVV.

The chain combines TRBV3-1 (or the pseudogene TRBV3-2) with TRBJ2-3, with TRBD2 matching 9 bases. V trimming: 4 bases; J trimming: 1 base; junction bases outside the gene matches: 21. CDR1 is LGHDT and CDR2 is YNNKEL in the germline V gene (reference sequence). The CDR3 runs to 21 residues. CDR3 DNA: TGTGCCAGCAGCCTAAGACCAGGGTTAGCGGGAGCAGGGGCGCGCACAGATACGCAGTATTTT. This codes for CASSLRPGLAGAGARTDTQYF.

The chain is built from TRBV5-6 and TRBJ2-1; weak D call: TRBD2 (5 bases). V was shortened by 4 bases and J by 6 bases, with 17 bases between the two germline ends. CDR1 SGHDT and CDR2 YYEEEE come from the germline V gene. The CDR3 has 15 residues. The CDR3: CASSPLTYAGNEQFF. CDR3 nucleotide sequence: TGTGCCAGCAGCCCGTTGACATACGCGGGCAATGAGCAGTTCTTC. The complete variable domain, with remaining parts taken from reference TRBV5-6 and TRBJ2-1, reads DAGVTQSPTHLIKTRGQQVTLRCSPKSGHDTVSWYQQALGQGPQFIFQYYEEEERQRGNFPDRFSGHQFPNYSSELNVNALLLGDSALYLCASSPLTYAGNEQFFGPGTRLTVL.

CDR3 sequence (DNA): TGTGCCAGCAGTGAAGAGGAGGGAATCTCGAAAGAGACCCAGTACTTC. Residues: CASSEEEGISKETQYF. The V call is TRBV2, the J call TRBJ2-5; maybe TRBD2 (6 bases). V dropped 1 base and J dropped 3 bases, with 15 bases sitting between them. The CDR3 length is 16 residues. Germline V lookup: CDR1 SNHLY, CDR2 FYNNEI. The full variable domain, in which reference TRBV2 and TRBJ2-5 provide the parts outside the CDR3, is EPEVTQTPSHQVTQMGQEVILRCVPISNHLYFYWYRQILGQKVEFLVSFYNNEISEKSEIFDDQFSVERPDGSNFTLKIRSTKLEDSAMYFCASSEEEGISKETQYFGPGTRLLVL.

This clone was seen at least ten times. The chain carries TRBV6-5 and TRBJ2-7, with TRBD1 matching 11 bases. J was trimmed by 3 bases and V by 0 bases; bases with no gene match: 1. The CDR3 is 15 residues long. CDR1 is MNHEY, CDR2 SVGAGI, per germline. The CDR3 here is CASSYSGTGGYEQYF. Written as DNA, the CDR3 is TGTGCCAGCAGTTACTCCGGGACAGGGGGCTACGAGCAGTACTTC.

The DNA of the CDR3 is TGTGCCAGCAGGCGGACTAGCTTAAGCTCCTACAATGAGCAGTTCTTC. This sequence encodes CASRRTSLSSYNEQFF. This chain connects TRBV27 to TRBJ2-1, with 8 bases matching TRBD2. Germline V gene data show CDR1 as MNHEY and CDR2 as SMNVEV (reference sequence). The CDR3 extends over 16 amino acids. Trimming removed 6 bases from V and 0 bases from J; junction bases left unmatched: 7.

The CDR3 loop reads CASSLAGALSYEQYF. CDR3 nucleotides: TGTGCCAGCAGCTTAGCGGGGGCCCTCTCCTACGAGCAGTACTTC. V usage is TRBV7-2 and J usage is TRBJ2-7; a possible D gene is TRBD1 (6 bases). The CDR3 totals 15 residues. V was clipped by 0 bases and J by 0 bases, with 9 bases between them. Germline V gene lookup returns CDR1 SGHTA and CDR2 FQGNSA.

J is TRBJ1-1 and V is TRBV5-1; 8 bases are shared with TRBD1. After removal of 2 bases from V and 2 bases from J, the junction contained 2 bases not matched to a gene. CDR3 length equals 14 residues. The V gene's germline CDR1 is SGHRS and CDR2 YFSETQ. CDR3 coding DNA: TGCGCCAGCAGCTTTCAGGGGGCAAACACTGAAGCTTTCTTT. This codes for CASSFQGANTEAFF.